These 15 T cell receptor beta chains came from one sample sequenced in a study of Ad26.COV2.S vaccination and SARS-CoV-2 variants. TCRdb's copy holds only in-frame clones and misses some; the assay was immunoSEQ multiplex PCR. In the table there are hundreds of thousands of clones, around 90% of which are singletons. The sample was peripheral blood, taken after recovery from COVID-19. All receptors come from a human donor who had recovered from COVID-19.

The chain carries TRBV27 and TRBJ1-2, with TRBD1 identical over 10 bases. Germline lookup yields CDR1 MNHEY and CDR2 SMNVEV (reference sequence). After removal of 4 bases from V and 12 bases from J, the junction contained 8 bases not matched to a gene. This CDR3 contains 13 residues. The CDR3 sequence is CASSSGTGVGDTF. Written as DNA, the CDR3 is TGTGCCAGCAGTTCGGGGACAGGGGTAGGAGACACCTTC.

This clone is a singleton in its sample. The chain employs TRBV4-1 and TRBJ2-7; D perhaps matches TRBD2 (6 bases). CDR1 is MGHRA and CDR2 is YSYEKL in the germline V gene. The CDR3 is 16 amino acids. V lost 4 bases to trimming and J lost 3 bases, with 19 bases between them. The CDR3 loop is CASSRMTTGGDYEQYF. CDR3 bases: TGCGCCAGCAGCCGGATGACGACCGGCGGGGACTACGAGCAGTACTTC.

CDR3 DNA: TGTGCCACCAGCACCCTAGCGGGGGCCCTAAATGAGCAGTTCTTC. The encoded protein is CATSTLAGALNEQFF. The rearrangement joins TRBV15 to TRBJ2-1; TRBD2 agrees at 10 bases. Germline V gene sequence: CDR1 LNHNV, CDR2 YYDKDF (reference sequence). Germline trimming cut 4 bases from V and 7 bases from J; bases unmatched to any gene: 7. The CDR3 runs to 15 residues.

V usage is TRBV6-5 and J usage is TRBJ1-1, with D uncertain. The CDR3 covers 12 residues. Trimming cost V 6 bases and J 6 bases, with 11 bases left between them. Germline assignment: CDR1 MNHEY and CDR2 SVGAGI. Here the CDR3 DNA reads TGTGCCAGCAGCCAGGACGGGCCTGAAGCTTTCTTT. Translated, it gives CASSQDGPEAFF.

This chain uses TRBV13 with TRBJ2-3; 7 bases agree with TRBD2. The CDR3 consists of 15 residues. J was trimmed by 4 bases and V by 0 bases; bases with no gene match: 4. In germline, CDR1 is PRHDT, CDR2 FYEKMQ (reference sequence). CDR3 region: CASSLGAGRADTQYF. The CDR3 DNA is TGTGCCAGCAGCTTAGGGGCAGGGAGGGCAGATACGCAGTATTTT.

The genes are TRBV29-1 and TRBJ2-1, with 13 positions matching TRBD2. The CDR3 runs 15 residues. Germline CDR1 reads SQVTM; CDR2 reads ANQGSEA. V was clipped by 6 bases and J by 0 bases; unmatched bases: 2. The CDR3 reads CSVLAGGVSYNEQFF. In nucleotides, the CDR3 is TGCAGCGTACTAGCGGGGGGGGTCTCCTACAATGAGCAGTTCTTC.

The chain uses TRBV6-4 and TRBJ2-7; TRBD1 matches at 8 bases. Germline CDR1 and CDR2: MRHNA and SNTAGT. Germline trimming cut 7 bases from V and 4 bases from J; bases unmatched to any gene: 0. The CDR3 sequence is 11 residues long. The CDR3 bases are TGTGCCAGCAACAGGGGGTACGAGCAGTACTTC. This codes for CASNRGYEQYF.

This clone was observed a handful of times. The chain recombines TRBV5-5 with TRBJ1-5; no reliable D call. CDR1 is SGHKS, CDR2 YYEKEE, per germline (reference sequence). The CDR3 sequence is 13 residues long. V was clipped by 2 bases and J by 4 bases, with 7 bases between them. DNA for the CDR3: TGTGCCAGCAGCTTACAGAGAAATCAGCCCCAGCATTTT. As protein: CASSLQRNQPQHF.

This clone was found once. The chain combines TRBV9 with TRBJ2-2, with 11 bases that match TRBD1. CDR3 length: 18 residues. V dropped 0 bases and J dropped 7; count of bases not matched to a gene: 11. CDR1 SGDLS and CDR2 YYNGEE come from the germline V gene. The CDR3 loop is CASSVASGTGGFVGELFF. Here the CDR3 DNA reads TGTGCCAGCAGCGTAGCTTCAGGGACAGGGGGATTTGTCGGGGAGCTGTTTTTT.

The genes are TRBV4-3 and TRBJ1-1, with TRBD1 matching over 8 bases. Germline V gene data show CDR1 as LGHNA and CDR2 as YSLEER. The CDR3 contains 15 residues. V lost 0 bases and J lost 4; bases outside the gene matches: 4. The CDR3 DNA is TGCGCCAGCAGCCAAGATGGAACAGGGGGCACTGAAGCTTTCTTT. Translation gives CASSQDGTGGTEAFF.

The chain combines TRBV7-6 with TRBJ1-1; D is perhaps TRBD1 (6 bases). The CDR3 length is 14 residues. V was pared by 6 bases and J by 4 bases, with 15 bases between. The germline V gene has CDR1 SGHVS and CDR2 FNYEAQ. CDR3 coding DNA: TGTGCCAGCAGTCCAGGGGCGGCTGGCACTGAAGCTTTCTTT. This gives the protein CASSPGAAGTEAFF.

The chain links TRBV9 to TRBJ1-6; no reliable D call. Germline V gene sequence: CDR1 SGDLS, CDR2 YYNGEE. V was shortened by 1 base and J by 0 bases, with 8 bases between the two germline ends. The CDR3 runs 16 residues. CDR3 bases: TGTGCCAGCAGCGTATCCGGGGTCTCCTATAATTCACCCCTCCACTTT. This sequence encodes CASSVSGVSYNSPLHF.

The V gene is TRBV5-1, the J gene TRBJ1-2, with no clear D. CDR3 size: 13 residues. With 1 base removed from V and 2 bases from J, the gap between germline ends came to 6 bases. Germline values: CDR1 SGHRS, CDR2 YFSETQ. CDR3 region: CASSLRANYGYTF. CDR3 nucleotide sequence: TGCGCCAGCAGCTTGAGGGCGAACTATGGCTACACCTTC. Combining the CDR3 with reference TRBV5-1 and TRBJ1-2 gives the whole variable domain KAGVTQTPRYLIKTRGQQVTLSCSPISGHRSVSWYQQTPGQGLQFLFEYFSETQRNKGNFPGRFSGRQFSNSRSEMNVSTLELGDSALYLCASSLRANYGYTFGSGTRLTVV.

The V call is TRBV15, the J call TRBJ1-5, with 10 bases lining up with TRBD1. CDR1 LNHNV and CDR2 YYDKDF come from the germline V gene (reference sequence). The CDR3 is made up of 15 amino acids. Unmatched junction bases numbered 6, after V lost 6 bases and J lost 4 bases. The CDR3 DNA reads TGTGCCACCAGTCCAGACAGGGGGCCGAATCAGCCCCAGCATTTT. Amino acids: CATSPDRGPNQPQHF.

The chain uses TRBV2 and TRBJ2-1; D is unresolved. With 3 bases removed from V and 12 bases from J, the gap between germline ends came to 18 bases. This CDR3 has 14 residues. Germline V gene lookup returns CDR1 SNHLY and CDR2 FYNNEI. CDR3 coding DNA: TGTGCCAGCAGTGATCTAGGTCGTTCAATCGTGCAGTTCTTC. Translating it yields CASSDLGRSIVQFF.